The rows below give T cell receptor beta chains drawn from one sample of a study of shared clonotypes between healthy human individuals. Assay used: immunoSEQ multiplex PCR; TCRdb lists only in-frame clones, some missing. The sample includes about 2,200,000 clones, about 93% seen only once; the top ten take over 1.5%. What was sequenced was naive CD8+ T cells from PBMCs. The receptors shown here come from a man between 18 and 29 years old in good health. Some clones in this sample may be carry-over from other donors' samples. Both conserved end residues are trimmed from each CDR3.

J gene | V gene | CDR3 protein
TRBJ2-7 | TRBV9 | ASSADRGYIYEQY
TRBJ2-2 | TRBV4-1 | ASSQGTAGELF
TRBJ2-6 | TRBV4-1 | ASSPILTGAPSGANVLT
TRBJ2-1 | TRBV7-2 | ASSTRDKPYNEQF
TRBJ1-2 | TRBV6-5 | ASSPDKDLAYGYT
TRBJ1-2 | TRBV29-1 | STFLLGAGDPYGYT
TRBJ2-3 | TRBV11-2 | ASSYTGTSGSTSTDTQY
TRBJ1-1 | TRBV6-6 | ASQPGPNTEAF
TRBJ2-3 | TRBV27 | ASTGLAGDTQY
TRBJ1-2 | TRBV9 | ASSPSIALNYGYT
TRBJ2-5 | TRBV29-1 | SVTLQGALGETQY
TRBJ2-1 | TRBV27 | ASTAGRIGYNEQF
TRBJ2-7 | TRBV10-3 | AIRTGQTYEQY
TRBJ2-5 | TRBV27 | ASSPWGAGVPTQETQY
TRBJ2-2 | TRBV9 | ASSEWDRRAGELF
TRBJ2-1 | TRBV7-3 | ASSRRLGGGEQF
TRBJ2-5 | TRBV27 | ASRPSMIGPLETQY
TRBJ2-7 | TRBV15 | ATSRGTGDLYEQY
TRBJ2-1 | TRBV6-5 | ASSYSRRAGYNEQF
TRBJ2-7 | TRBV5-6 | ASSPGLAGSYEQY
TRBJ2-7 | TRBV4-3 | ASSQESGKSSYEQY
TRBJ2-7 | TRBV13 | ASSLGGQGYYEQY
TRBJ2-7 | TRBV7-8 | ASSLEFGQSYEQY
TRBJ1-1 | TRBV28 | ASSPTGAGTEAF
TRBJ2-7 | TRBV28 | ASSLRGRGYEQY
TRBJ2-4 | TRBV7-8 | ASSHMGQQNIQY
TRBJ2-6 | TRBV10-3 | AIRGSGANVLT
TRBJ2-7 | TRBV28 | ASSLSGTGLYEQY